This T cell receptor (beta chain) is from a study of prognosis after radiotherapy for stage I lung cancer. Blood was drawn (approximately 5.8 milliliters of peripheral blood) at each of two time points. General observations from the study: Whether the expanded TCR clones were tumor-specific was not determined. Usage of the TRBV and TRBJ genes (in patients with versus without metastases) was reportedly different.

As regards this clonotype: The target antigen is unknown. At one of its ends the junction is not consistent with the germline gene, which may arise from a read error.

This CDR3 contains 14 residues. The genomic DNA TCR beta CDR3 region underwent two rounds of multiplex PCR. The authors ran first-round PCR with primers specific to each TRBV and TRBJ gene. TCRdb called the multiplex PCR reads again in MiXCR, with one record for every CDR3 protein. The repertoire consists of some 34,000 distinct CDR3 sequences, with 34% occurring once and the leading ten covering roughly 15%. This sequence originates from a donor aged 50 or older with non-small cell lung cancer. The chain combines TRBV12-3 or TRBV12-4 with TRBJ1-1, with 8 nucleotides matching TRBD1. The sequences come from PBMCs, collected before or after stereotactic body radiation therapy (not recorded which). The CDR3 DNA reads as TGTACCAGCAGTCCTGGACAGGGTAACACTGAAGCTTTCTTT. The encoded protein is CTSSPGQGNTEAFF.